This TCR beta chain was profiled in a study of T cell repertoires in cytomegalovirus infection. Study-level information: TCR beta signatures that were public indicated CMV infection and matching HLA type.

TCRdb called the reads again in MiXCR, with one record for every CDR3 protein. The sample includes roughly 500,000 distinct CDR3 sequences, about 33% of them seen just once. Turning to this clonotype: The antigen remains unidentified.

The germline V and J ends were trimmed by 3 bases and 4 bases, with 16 bases remaining between them. Germline assignment: CDR1 MNHNS and CDR2 SASEGT. The CDR3 is made up of 15 amino acids. Broader study findings: The cumulative frequency of public TCR beta families distinguished individuals who carried CMV together with the relevant HLA.

V usage is TRBV6-1 and J usage is TRBJ2-7; tentative D call: TRBD1 (5 bases). The material was cultured PBMCs, obtained from culture after CMV antigen stimulation. The TCR comes from a human donor in good health (CMV status not recorded). Some clones in this sample may be carry-over from other donors' samples. CDR3 in DNA: TGTGCCAGCAGTGATTTGGATAGGGGATCGTACGAGCAGTACTTC. It yields the protein CASSDLDRGSYEQYF.